Below are 19 T cell receptor beta chains sequenced from a single sample in a study of Ad26.COV2.S vaccination and SARS-CoV-2 variants. Assay: immunoSEQ multiplex PCR; the TCRdb copy retains only in-frame clones and omits some. Altogether approximately 410,000 clones are present, 70% to 90% being singletons, with the ten largest covering 3.6%. Treatment: 19 received Ad26.COV2.S at low or high dose, single or two shots; 5 received placebo; per-sample allocation not given. Collection of the samples took place on day 63 after the first injection of vaccine or placebo. Sequences were derived from peripheral blood, sampled in a trial of Ad26.COV2.S vaccine versus placebo. The receptor source for this set is a person aged 18-65 years who received the Ad26.COV2.S COVID-19 vaccine or a placebo.

J is TRBJ2-3 and V is TRBV5-5, with 10 bases matching TRBD2. Trimming removed 6 bases from V and 2 bases from J; junction bases left unmatched: 6. This CDR3 comprises 15 residues. Germline V gene sequence: CDR1 SGHKS, CDR2 YYEKEE (reference sequence). The CDR3 loop is CASTHSGGPTDTQYF. The DNA of the CDR3 is TGTGCCAGCACCCATAGCGGGGGGCCCACAGATACGCAGTATTTT.

Points on this clone: An end of the junction does not agree with germline; a read error may underlie this. V and J are TRBV4-3 and TRBJ2-3; TRBD2 matches at 12 bases. Per germline, CDR1 LGHNA and CDR2 YSLEER. The CDR3 has 20 amino acids. The CDR3: CGSRATASGGAGASTDTQYF. The DNA of the CDR3 is TGCGGCAGCAGGGCAACGGCTAGCGGGGGGGCCGGGGCCAGCACAGATACGCAGTATTTT.

V is TRBV4-1 and J is TRBJ2-2; D gene uncertain. Germline CDR1 and CDR2: MGHRA and YSYEKL. The ends were cut back, 1 base at V and 6 bases at J, with 9 bases in the middle. This CDR3 is 14 amino acids long. Here the CDR3 DNA reads TGCGCCAGCAGCCAAGGGGCCTGGTCCGGGGAGCTGTTTTTT. Encoded protein: CASSQGAWSGELFF.

The CDR3 nucleotides are TGTGCCAGCAGCTTGTTAGGGTTGGACACAGATACGCAGTATTTT. Translated: CASSLLGLDTDTQYF. The chain combines TRBV5-8 with TRBJ2-3; D is uncertain. V lost 1 base and J 2 bases, leaving 11 bases between the germline ends. This CDR3 comprises 15 residues. CDR1 and CDR2 from the germline V gene are SGHTS and YDEGEE.

This chain uses TRBV7-3 with TRBJ2-1, with D perhaps TRBD1 or TRBD2 (5 bases each). V shed 1 base and J shed 5 bases, with 12 bases lying between them. Germline lookup yields CDR1 SGHTA and CDR2 FQGTGA. There are 15 residues in the CDR3. The CDR3 nucleotides are TGTGCCAGCAGCTTAAATCCCGGGGCCAACAATGAGCAGTTCTTC. Its protein product is CASSLNPGANNEQFF.

The CDR3 reads CASGSGQSQETQYF. The CDR3 DNA reads as TGTGCTAGTGGCTCGGGACAGTCACAAGAGACCCAGTACTTC. The chain carries TRBV12-5 and TRBJ2-5, with 7 bases matching TRBD1. Germline-derived CDR1 and CDR2 are LGHNT and FRNRAP. The ends lost 6 bases at V and 2 bases at J; junction bases unmatched: 6. The CDR3 has 14 amino acids.

The rearrangement joins TRBV5-5 to TRBJ2-4, with D possibly matching TRBD1 (5 bases). Looked up from germline, CDR1 is SGHKS and CDR2 is YYEKEE (reference sequence). V dropped 3 bases and J dropped 0 bases, with 22 bases sitting between them. This CDR3 region has 19 residues. The CDR3 reads CASSSTESHVPRAKNIQYF. As DNA, the CDR3 is TGTGCCAGCAGCTCGACAGAGAGCCATGTTCCCCGAGCCAAAAACATTCAGTACTTC.

V usage is TRBV2 and J usage is TRBJ2-3; unclear D gene. The CDR3 runs 12 residues. The V end was cut by 5 bases, the J end by 3 bases, with 6 bases between. The germline V gene encodes CDR1 SNHLY and CDR2 FYNNEI. CDR3 loop: CASSFSTDTQYF. The CDR3 DNA sequence: TGTGCCAGCAGTTTTAGTACAGATACGCAGTATTTT.

CDR3 sequence (DNA): TGCGCCAGCAGCGGACAAGGCCCAACGGTACCCAACACTGAAGCTTTCTTT. It encodes CASSGQGPTVPNTEAFF. The J gene is TRBJ1-1, the V gene TRBV5-1, with D perhaps matching TRBD1 (5 bases). Germline V CDR1 and CDR2: SGHRS, YFSETQ. Trimming took off 4 bases at V and 2 bases at J, with 21 bases between the two ends. There are 17 residues in the CDR3.

The J gene is TRBJ2-3, the V gene TRBV6-2 or TRBV6-3; perhaps TRBD1 as D (6 bases). The CDR3 is made up of 15 amino acids. Germline CDR1 reads MNHEY; CDR2 reads SVGEGT. V was shortened by 6 bases and J by 0 bases, with 13 bases between the two germline ends. CDR3 DNA sequence: TGTGCCAGCAGCCCTGGACAGTCTAGCACAGATACGCAGTATTTT. Residues: CASSPGQSSTDTQYF.

The rearrangement joins TRBV24-1 to TRBJ1-5; D is ambiguous. V shed 1 base and J shed 3 bases, with 0 bases lying between them. The germline CDR1 and CDR2 sequences are KGHDR and SFDVKD. The CDR3 is 12 amino acids. CDR3 bases: TGTGCCACCAGTGATTTCAATCAGCCCCAGCATTTT. It yields the protein CATSDFNQPQHF.

This rearrangement joins TRBV6-2 or TRBV6-3 to TRBJ2-7, with unresolved D. The germline V and J ends were trimmed by 0 bases and 1 base, with 16 bases remaining between them. CDR1 MNHEY and CDR2 SVGEGT come from the germline V gene. The CDR3 length is 17 residues. The CDR3 protein is CASSYSGDTWPSYEQYF. DNA for the CDR3: TGTGCCAGCAGTTACTCGGGTGACACCTGGCCTTCCTACGAGCAGTACTTC.

The V and J genes are TRBV7-2 and TRBJ2-7; 7 nucleotides match TRBD1. CDR3 length equals 14 residues. Germline CDR1 reads SGHTA; CDR2 reads FQGNSA. The junction had 5 bases not matched to a gene; V was cut back by 2 bases and J by 4 bases. CDR3 protein: CASSLSRDSYEQYF. The CDR3 DNA is TGTGCCAGCAGCTTAAGTAGGGACAGTTACGAGCAGTACTTC.

This clone was detected once. CDR3 in DNA: TGTGCCAGCAAGGACACCACCTACGAGCAGTACTTC. Translation: CASKDTTYEQYF. This chain uses TRBV6-5 with TRBJ2-7, with D possibly being TRBD1 (5 bases). The CDR3 is 12 residues long. The ends were cut back, 7 bases at V and 2 bases at J, with 9 bases in the middle. Germline CDR1 reads MNHEY; CDR2 reads SVGAGI.

The chain uses TRBV11-2 and TRBJ1-5; no clear D gene. This CDR3 has 13 amino acids. Germline loops: CDR1 SGHAT, CDR2 FQNNGV. Trimming took off 5 bases at V and 1 base at J, with 6 bases between the two ends. The chain's CDR3 is CASSPHSNQPQHF. CDR3 in DNA: TGTGCCAGCAGCCCGCACAGCAATCAGCCCCAGCATTTT.

The table lists this clone with many counts. The rearrangement joins TRBV7-8 to TRBJ1-1; 10 bases align to TRBD1. V gave up 5 bases and J gave up 3 bases; unmatched junction bases: 9. Per the germline V gene, CDR1 is SGHVS and CDR2 is FQNEAQ. The CDR3 has 16 amino acids. The CDR3: CASSPPDRGGYTEAFF. CDR3 coding DNA: TGTGCCAGCAGCCCGCCGGACAGGGGGGGGTACACTGAAGCTTTCTTT.

This chain links TRBV5-6 with TRBJ2-1, with D maybe TRBD2 (6 bases). V shed 2 bases and J shed 6 bases, with 15 bases lying between them. Per the germline V gene, CDR1 is SGHDT and CDR2 is YYEEEE. The CDR3 sequence is 15 residues long. CDR3: CASSFPWTKFNEQFF. The DNA for the CDR3 is TGTGCCAGCAGCTTTCCCTGGACTAAATTCAATGAGCAGTTCTTC.

The CDR3 DNA sequence: TGTGCCAGCAGGGGGGACAGTACTAACTATGGCTACACCTTC. Amino acids: CASRGDSTNYGYTF. This chain uses TRBV2 with TRBJ1-2; 7 bases are shared with TRBD1. This CDR3 spans 14 amino acids. Germline values: CDR1 SNHLY, CDR2 FYNNEI. Unmatched junction bases numbered 4, after V lost 6 bases and J lost 0 bases.

The chain is built from TRBV5-8 and TRBJ2-1; possibly TRBD2 for D (6 bases). The V end was cut by 4 bases, the J end by 9 bases, with 17 bases between. The V gene's germline CDR1 is SGHTS and CDR2 YDEGEE. The CDR3 consists of 14 residues. The CDR3 nucleotides are TGTGCCAGCAGCGGCCCCCCTGAGGAGGGTGAGCAGTTCTTC. It encodes CASSGPPEEGEQFF.